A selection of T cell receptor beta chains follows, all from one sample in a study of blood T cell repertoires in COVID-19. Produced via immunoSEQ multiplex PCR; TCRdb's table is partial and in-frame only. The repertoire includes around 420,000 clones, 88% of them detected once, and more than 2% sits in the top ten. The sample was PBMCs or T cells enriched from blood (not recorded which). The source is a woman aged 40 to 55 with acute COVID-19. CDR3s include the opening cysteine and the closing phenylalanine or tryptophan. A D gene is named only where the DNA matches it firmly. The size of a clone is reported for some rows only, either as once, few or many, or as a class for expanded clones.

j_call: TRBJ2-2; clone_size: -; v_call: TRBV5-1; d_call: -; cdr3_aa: CASSLGSNTGELFF; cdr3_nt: TGCGCCAGCAGCTTGGGTAGTAACACCGGGGAGCTGTTTTTT
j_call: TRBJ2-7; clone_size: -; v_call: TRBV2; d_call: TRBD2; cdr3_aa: CASALVAGAGEQYF; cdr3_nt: TGTGCCAGCGCCCTGGTAGCGGGGGCGGGCGAGCAGTACTTC
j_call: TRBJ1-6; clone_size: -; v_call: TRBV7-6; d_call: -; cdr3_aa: CASSLVSVSSYNSPLHF; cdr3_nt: TGTGCCAGCAGCTTAGTCTCGGTTAGCTCCTATAATTCACCCCTCCACTTT
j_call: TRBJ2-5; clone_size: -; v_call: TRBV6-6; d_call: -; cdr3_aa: CASSYGTFQETQYF; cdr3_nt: TGTGCCAGCAGTTATGGGACATTCCAAGAGACCCAGTACTTC
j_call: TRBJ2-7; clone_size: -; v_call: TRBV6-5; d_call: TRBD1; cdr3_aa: CASKVRDRGHEQYF; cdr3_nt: TGTGCCAGCAAAGTTAGGGACAGGGGCCACGAGCAGTACTTC
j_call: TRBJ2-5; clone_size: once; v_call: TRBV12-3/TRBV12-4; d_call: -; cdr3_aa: CASSSLGGETQYF; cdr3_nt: TGTGCCAGCAGTTCCCTAGGAGGCGAGACCCAGTACTTC
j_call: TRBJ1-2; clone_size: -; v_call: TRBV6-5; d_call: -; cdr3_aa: CASTLGGNYGYTF; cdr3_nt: TGTGCCAGCACCCTCGGCGGGAACTATGGCTACACCTTC
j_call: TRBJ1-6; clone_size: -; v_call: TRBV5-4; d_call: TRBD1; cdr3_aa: CASSDPGTANSPLHF; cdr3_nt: TGTGCCAGCAGCGACCCAGGGACAGCGAATTCACCCCTCCACTTT
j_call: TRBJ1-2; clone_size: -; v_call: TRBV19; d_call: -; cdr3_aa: CASSIKAGMKGYTF; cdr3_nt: TGTGCCAGTAGTATCAAGGCAGGGATGAAAGGCTACACCTTC
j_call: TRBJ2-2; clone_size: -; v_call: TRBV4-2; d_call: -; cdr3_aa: CASSQRMTGTGELFF; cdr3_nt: TGTGCCAGCAGCCAACGTATGACGGGGACCGGGGAGCTGTTTTTT
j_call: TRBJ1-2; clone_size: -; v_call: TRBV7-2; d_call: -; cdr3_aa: CASSFGVHYGYTF; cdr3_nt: TGTGCCAGCAGCTTCGGGGTACACTATGGCTACACCTTC
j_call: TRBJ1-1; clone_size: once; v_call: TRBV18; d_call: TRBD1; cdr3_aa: CASFSGGRTEAFF; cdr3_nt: TGTGCCAGCTTTTCAGGGGGAAGAACTGAAGCTTTCTTT
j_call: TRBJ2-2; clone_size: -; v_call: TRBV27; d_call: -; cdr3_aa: CASSPQGNTGELFF; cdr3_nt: TGTGCCAGCAGCCCACAGGGGAACACCGGGGAGCTGTTTTTT
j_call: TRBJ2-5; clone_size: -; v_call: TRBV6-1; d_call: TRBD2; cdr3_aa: CASSDPSGGAQETQYF; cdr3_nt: TGTGCCAGCAGTGATCCTAGCGGGGGGGCCCAGGAGACCCAGTACTTC
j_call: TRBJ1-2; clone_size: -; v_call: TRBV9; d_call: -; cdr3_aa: CASSVSLGTFYGYTF; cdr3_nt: TGTGCCAGCAGCGTTTCTCTTGGCACCTTCTATGGCTACACCTTC
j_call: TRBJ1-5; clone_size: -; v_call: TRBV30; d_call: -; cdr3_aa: CAWSTDSNQPQHF; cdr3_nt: TGTGCCTGGAGTACAGATAGCAATCAGCCCCAGCATTTT
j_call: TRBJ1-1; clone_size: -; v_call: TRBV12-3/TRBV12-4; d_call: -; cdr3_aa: CASSFSENTEAFF; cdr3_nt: TGTGCCAGCAGTTTTTCAGAGAACACTGAAGCTTTCTTT
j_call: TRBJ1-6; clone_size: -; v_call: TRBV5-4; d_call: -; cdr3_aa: CASSFRDYNSPLHF; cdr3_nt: TGTGCCAGCAGCTTCAGGGACTATAATTCACCCCTCCACTTT
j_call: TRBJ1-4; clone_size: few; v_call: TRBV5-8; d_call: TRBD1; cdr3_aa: CASSLGTGKGGEKLFF; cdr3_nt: TGTGCCAGCAGCTTGGGGACAGGGAAGGGTGGTGAAAAACTGTTTTTT
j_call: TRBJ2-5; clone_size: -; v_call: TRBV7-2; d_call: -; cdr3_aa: CASSLAVGAVETQYF; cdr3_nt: TGTGCCAGCAGCTTAGCGGTGGGGGCGGTGGAGACCCAGTACTTC
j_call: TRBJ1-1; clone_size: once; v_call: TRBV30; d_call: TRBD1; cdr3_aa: CAWTGTGVNTEAFF; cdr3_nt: TGTGCCTGGACTGGGACAGGGGTTAACACTGAAGCTTTCTTT
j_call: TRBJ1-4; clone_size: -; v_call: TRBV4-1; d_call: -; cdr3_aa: CASSQFLGVAKLFF; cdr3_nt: TGCGCCAGCAGCCAGTTCTTAGGGGTGGCAAAACTGTTTTTT
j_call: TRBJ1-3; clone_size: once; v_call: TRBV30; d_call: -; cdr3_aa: CAWSVGGGNTIYF; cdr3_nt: TGTGCCTGGAGTGTAGGGGGAGGAAACACCATATATTTT
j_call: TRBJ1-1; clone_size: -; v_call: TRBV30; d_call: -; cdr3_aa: CAWKSHMNTEAFF; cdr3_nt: TGTGCCTGGAAGAGTCATATGAACACTGAAGCTTTCTTT
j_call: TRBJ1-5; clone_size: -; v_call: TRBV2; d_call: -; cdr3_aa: CASSPLGGPQHF; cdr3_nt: TGTGCCAGCAGCCCACTCGGCGGGCCCCAGCATTTT
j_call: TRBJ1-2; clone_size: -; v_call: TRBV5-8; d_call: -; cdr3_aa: CASAWEIRNYGYTF; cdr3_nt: TGTGCCAGCGCCTGGGAGATCCGCAACTATGGCTACACCTTC
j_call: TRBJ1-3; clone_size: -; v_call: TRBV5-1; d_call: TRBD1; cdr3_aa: CASSSGQGRGNTIYF; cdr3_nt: TGCGCCAGCAGCTCGGGACAGGGACGGGGAAACACCATATATTTT
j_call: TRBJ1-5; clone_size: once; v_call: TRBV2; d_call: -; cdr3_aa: CASSGEGPPVPQHF; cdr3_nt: TGTGCCAGCAGTGGGGAGGGACCCCCGGTGCCCCAGCATTTT
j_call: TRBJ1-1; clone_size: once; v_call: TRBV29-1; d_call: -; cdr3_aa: CSVPSTKMNTEAFF; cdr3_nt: TGCAGCGTTCCCAGTACCAAAATGAACACTGAAGCTTTCTTT
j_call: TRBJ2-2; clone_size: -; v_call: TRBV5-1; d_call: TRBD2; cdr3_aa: CASSLSPSGGELFF; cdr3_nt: TGCGCCAGCAGCTTGTCTCCTAGCGGGGGGGAGCTGTTTTTT
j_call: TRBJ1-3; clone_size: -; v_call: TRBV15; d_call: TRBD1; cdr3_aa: CATSMDRGPGNTIYF; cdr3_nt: TGTGCCACCAGCATGGACAGGGGGCCCGGAAACACCATATATTTT
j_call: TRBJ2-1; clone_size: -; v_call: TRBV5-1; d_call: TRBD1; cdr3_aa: CASGRWGTGEDEQFF; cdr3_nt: TGCGCCAGCGGCCGTTGGGGGACAGGGGAGGATGAGCAGTTCTTC
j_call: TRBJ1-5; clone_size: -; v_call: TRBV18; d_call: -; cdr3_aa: CASSPGPGENQPQHF; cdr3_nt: TGTGCCAGCTCACCGGGGCCAGGGGAAAATCAGCCCCAGCATTTT
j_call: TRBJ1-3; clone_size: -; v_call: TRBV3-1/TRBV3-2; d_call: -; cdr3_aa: CASSLVSGNTIYF; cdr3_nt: TGTGCCAGCAGCTTAGTATCTGGAAACACCATATATTTT
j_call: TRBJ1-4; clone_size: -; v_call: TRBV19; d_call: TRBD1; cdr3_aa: CASSIHGQGTNEKLFF; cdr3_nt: TGTGCCAGTAGTATCCATGGACAGGGAACTAATGAAAAACTGTTTTTT
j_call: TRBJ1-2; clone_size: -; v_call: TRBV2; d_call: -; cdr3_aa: CASSDPLGAGYTF; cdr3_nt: TGTGCCAGCAGTGATCCTCTTGGGGCTGGCTACACCTTC
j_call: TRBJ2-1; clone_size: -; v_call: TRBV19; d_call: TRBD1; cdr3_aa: CASSIEQGRYNEQFF; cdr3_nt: TGTGCCAGTAGTATAGAACAGGGGCGCTACAATGAGCAGTTCTTC
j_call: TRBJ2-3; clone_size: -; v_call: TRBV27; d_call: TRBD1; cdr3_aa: CASSLGQGPISTDTQYF; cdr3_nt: TGTGCCAGCAGTTTAGGACAGGGTCCCATTTCCACAGATACGCAGTATTTT
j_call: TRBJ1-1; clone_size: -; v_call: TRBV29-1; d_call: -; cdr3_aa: CSTYHRDIFREAFF; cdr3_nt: TGCAGCACCTACCACCGGGACATCTTCAGAGAAGCTTTCTTT
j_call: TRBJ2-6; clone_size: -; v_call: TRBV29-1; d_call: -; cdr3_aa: CSVELSGANVLTF; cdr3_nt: TGCAGCGTTGAGCTATCTGGGGCCAACGTCCTGACTTTC
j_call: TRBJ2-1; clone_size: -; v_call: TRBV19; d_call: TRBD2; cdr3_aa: CASSTSGGPFNEQFF; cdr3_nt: TGTGCCAGTAGTACGAGCGGGGGCCCCTTCAATGAGCAGTTCTTC
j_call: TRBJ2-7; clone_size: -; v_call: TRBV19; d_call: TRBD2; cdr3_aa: CASSIDLAEGPYEQYF; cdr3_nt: TGTGCCAGTAGTATAGATCTAGCGGAGGGGCCCTACGAGCAGTACTTC
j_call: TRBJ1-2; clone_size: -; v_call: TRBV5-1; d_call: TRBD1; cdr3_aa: CASSFDRELIYGYTF; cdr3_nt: TGCGCCAGCAGCTTCGACAGGGAGTTAATATATGGCTACACCTTC
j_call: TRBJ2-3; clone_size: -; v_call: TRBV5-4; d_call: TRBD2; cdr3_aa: CASSLVGSGGADTQYF; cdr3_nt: TGTGCCAGCAGCTTGGTTGGTAGCGGGGGGGCAGATACGCAGTATTTT
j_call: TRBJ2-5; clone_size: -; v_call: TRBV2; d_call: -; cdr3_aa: CASSEGPTLANHF; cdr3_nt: TGTGCCAGCAGTGAAGGCCCCACGCTAGCGAATCACTTC
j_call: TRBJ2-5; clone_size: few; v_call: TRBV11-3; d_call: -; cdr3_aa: CASSRTDQETQYF; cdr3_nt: TGTGCCAGCAGCCGAACAGACCAAGAGACCCAGTACTTC
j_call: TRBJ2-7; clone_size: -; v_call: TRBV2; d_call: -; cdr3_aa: CASSDQAFGSSYEQYF; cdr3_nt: TGTGCCAGCAGTGATCAGGCTTTCGGCAGTAGTTACGAGCAGTACTTC
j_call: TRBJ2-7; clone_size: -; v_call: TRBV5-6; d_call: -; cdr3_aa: CASSFDSYSYEQYF; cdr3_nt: TGTGCCAGCAGCTTTGACAGCTACTCCTACGAGCAGTACTTC
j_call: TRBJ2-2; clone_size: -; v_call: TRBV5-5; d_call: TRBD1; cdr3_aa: CASSTRQGSGELFF; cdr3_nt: TGTGCCAGCAGCACAAGACAGGGATCCGGGGAGCTGTTTTTT
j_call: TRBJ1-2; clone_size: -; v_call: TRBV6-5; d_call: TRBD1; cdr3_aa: CASTKGQYYGYTF; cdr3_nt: TGTGCCAGCACCAAGGGACAGTACTATGGCTACACCTTC
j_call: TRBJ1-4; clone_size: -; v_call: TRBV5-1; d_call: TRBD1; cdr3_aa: CASSYSQGAYEKLFF; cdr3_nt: TGCGCCAGCAGCTATTCCCAGGGGGCTTATGAAAAACTGTTTTTT
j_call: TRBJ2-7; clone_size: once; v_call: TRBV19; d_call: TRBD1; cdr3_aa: CASSRGGVSGTYEQYF; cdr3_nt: TGTGCCAGTAGCAGAGGGGGCGTGTCAGGTACCTACGAGCAGTACTTC
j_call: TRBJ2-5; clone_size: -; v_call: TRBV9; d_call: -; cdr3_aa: CASSGSGGTTSETQYF; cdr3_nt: TGTGCCAGCTCCGGTTCCGGGGGGACAACAAGTGAGACCCAGTACTTC
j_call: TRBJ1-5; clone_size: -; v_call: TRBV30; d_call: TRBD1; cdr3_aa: CAWSMGQAGQPQHF; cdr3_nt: TGTGCCTGGAGTATGGGACAGGCAGGTCAGCCCCAGCATTTT
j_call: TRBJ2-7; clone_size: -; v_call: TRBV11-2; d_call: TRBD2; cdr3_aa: CASQTSARHEQYF; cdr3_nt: TGTGCCAGCCAGACTAGCGCCCGCCACGAGCAGTACTTC
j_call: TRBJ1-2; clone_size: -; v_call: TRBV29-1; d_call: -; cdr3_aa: CSVGTKRYGYTF; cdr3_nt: TGCAGCGTCGGTACCAAGCGTTATGGCTACACCTTC